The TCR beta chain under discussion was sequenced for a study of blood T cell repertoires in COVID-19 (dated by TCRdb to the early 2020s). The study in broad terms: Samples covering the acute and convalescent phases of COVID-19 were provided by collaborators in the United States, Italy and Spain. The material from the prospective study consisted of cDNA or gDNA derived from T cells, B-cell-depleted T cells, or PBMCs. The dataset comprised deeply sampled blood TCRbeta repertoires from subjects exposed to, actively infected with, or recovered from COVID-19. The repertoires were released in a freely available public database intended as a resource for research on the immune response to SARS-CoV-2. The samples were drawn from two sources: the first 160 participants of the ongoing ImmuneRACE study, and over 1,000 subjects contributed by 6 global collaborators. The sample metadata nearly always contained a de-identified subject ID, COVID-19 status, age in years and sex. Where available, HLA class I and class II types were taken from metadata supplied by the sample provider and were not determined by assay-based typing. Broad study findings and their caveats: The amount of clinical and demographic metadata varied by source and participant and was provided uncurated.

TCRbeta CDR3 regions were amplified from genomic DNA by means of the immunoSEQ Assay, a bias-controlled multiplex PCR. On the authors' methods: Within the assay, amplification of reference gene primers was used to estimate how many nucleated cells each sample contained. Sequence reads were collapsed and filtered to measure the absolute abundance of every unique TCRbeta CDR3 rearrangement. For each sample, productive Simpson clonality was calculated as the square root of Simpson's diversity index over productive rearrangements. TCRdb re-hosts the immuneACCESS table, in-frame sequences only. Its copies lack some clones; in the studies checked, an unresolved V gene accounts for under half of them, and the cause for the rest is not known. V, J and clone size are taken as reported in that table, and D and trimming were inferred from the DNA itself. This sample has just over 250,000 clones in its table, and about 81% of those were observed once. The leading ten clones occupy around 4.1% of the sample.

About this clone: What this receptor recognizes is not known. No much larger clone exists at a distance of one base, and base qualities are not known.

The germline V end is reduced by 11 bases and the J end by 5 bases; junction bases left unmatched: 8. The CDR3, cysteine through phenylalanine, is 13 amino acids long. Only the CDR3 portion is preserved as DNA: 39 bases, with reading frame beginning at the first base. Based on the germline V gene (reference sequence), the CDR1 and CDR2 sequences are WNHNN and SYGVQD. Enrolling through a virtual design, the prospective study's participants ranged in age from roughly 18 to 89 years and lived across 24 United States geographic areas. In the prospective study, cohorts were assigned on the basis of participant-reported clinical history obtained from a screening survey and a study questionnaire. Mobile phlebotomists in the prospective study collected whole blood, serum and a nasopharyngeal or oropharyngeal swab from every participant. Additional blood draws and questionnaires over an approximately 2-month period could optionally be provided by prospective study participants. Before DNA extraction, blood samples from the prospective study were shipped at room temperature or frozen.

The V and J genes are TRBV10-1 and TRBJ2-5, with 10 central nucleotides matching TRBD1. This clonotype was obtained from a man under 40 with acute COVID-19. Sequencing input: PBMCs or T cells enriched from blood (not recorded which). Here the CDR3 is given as CAPRQGAGETQYF. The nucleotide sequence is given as TGCGCCCCCCGACAGGGGGCGGGGGAGACCCAGTACTTC.